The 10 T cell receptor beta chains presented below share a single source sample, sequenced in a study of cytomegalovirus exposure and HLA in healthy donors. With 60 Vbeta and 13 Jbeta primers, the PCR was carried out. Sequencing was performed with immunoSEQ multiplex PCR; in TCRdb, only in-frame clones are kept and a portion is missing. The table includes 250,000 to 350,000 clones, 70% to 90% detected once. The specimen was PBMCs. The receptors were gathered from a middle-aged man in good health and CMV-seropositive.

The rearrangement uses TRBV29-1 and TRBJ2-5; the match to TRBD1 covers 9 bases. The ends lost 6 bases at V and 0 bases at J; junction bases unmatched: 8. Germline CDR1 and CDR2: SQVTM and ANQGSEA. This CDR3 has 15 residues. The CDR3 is CSVLDRGLYQETQYF. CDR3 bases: TGCAGCGTCTTAGACAGGGGGTTGTACCAAGAGACCCAGTACTTC.

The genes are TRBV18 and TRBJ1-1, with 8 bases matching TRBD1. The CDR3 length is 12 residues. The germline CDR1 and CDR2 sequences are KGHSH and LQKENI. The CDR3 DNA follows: TGTGCGACAGGGGAGGGAACCACTGAAGCTTTCTTT. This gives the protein CATGEGTTEAFF. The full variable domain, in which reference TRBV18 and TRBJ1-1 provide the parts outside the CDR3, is NAGVMQNPRHLVRRRGQEARLRCSPMKGHSHVYWYRQLPEEGLKFMVYLQKENIIDESGMPKERFSAEFPKEGPSILRIQQVVRGDSAAYFCATGEGTTEAFFGQGTRLTVV.

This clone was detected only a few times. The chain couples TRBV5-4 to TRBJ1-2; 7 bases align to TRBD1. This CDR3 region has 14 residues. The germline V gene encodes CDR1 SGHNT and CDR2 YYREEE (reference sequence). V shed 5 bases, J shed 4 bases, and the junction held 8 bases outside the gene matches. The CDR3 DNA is TGTGCCAGCAGTTTTCCGACAGGGACCTATGGCTACACCTTC. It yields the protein CASSFPTGTYGYTF.

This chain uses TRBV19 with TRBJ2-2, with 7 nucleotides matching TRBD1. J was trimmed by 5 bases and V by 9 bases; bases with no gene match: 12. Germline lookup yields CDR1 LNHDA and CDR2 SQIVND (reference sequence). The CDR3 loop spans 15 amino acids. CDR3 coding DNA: TGTGCCAGCAACGGACAGGCGGGTTGGACCGGGGAGCTGTTTTTT. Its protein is CASNGQAGWTGELFF.

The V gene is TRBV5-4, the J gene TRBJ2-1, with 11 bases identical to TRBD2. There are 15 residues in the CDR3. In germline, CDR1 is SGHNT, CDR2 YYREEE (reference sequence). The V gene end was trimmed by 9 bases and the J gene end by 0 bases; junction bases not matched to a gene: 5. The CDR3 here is CATRTSGSSYNEQFF. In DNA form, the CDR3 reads TGTGCCACTCGTACTAGCGGGAGCTCCTACAATGAGCAGTTCTTC. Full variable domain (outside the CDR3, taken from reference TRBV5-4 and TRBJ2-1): ETGVTQSPTHLIKTRGQQVTLRCSSQSGHNTVSWYQQALGQGPQFIFQYYREEENGRGNFPPRFSGLQFPNYSSELNVNALELDDSALYLCATRTSGSSYNEQFFGPGTRLTVL.

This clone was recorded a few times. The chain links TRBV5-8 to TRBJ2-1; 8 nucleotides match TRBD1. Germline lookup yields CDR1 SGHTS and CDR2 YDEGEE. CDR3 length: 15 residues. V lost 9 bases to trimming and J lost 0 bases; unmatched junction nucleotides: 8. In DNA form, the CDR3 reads TGTGCCATTACCAGGGGGCGCAGCTCCTACAATGAGCAGTTCTTC. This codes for CAITRGRSSYNEQFF.

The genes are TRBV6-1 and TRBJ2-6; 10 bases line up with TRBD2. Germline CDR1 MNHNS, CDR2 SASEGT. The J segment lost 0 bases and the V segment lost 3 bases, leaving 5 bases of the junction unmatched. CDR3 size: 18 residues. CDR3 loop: CASSERAGGHSGANVLTF. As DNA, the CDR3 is TGTGCCAGCAGTGAGCGAGCGGGAGGGCACTCTGGGGCCAACGTCCTGACTTTC.

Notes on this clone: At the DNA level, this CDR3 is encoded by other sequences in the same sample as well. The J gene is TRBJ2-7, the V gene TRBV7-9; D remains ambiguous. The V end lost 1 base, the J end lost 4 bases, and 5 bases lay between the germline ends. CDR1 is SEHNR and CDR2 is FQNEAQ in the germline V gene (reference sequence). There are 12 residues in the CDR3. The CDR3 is CASSLGSYEQYF. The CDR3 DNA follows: TGTGCCAGCAGCTTAGGTTCGTACGAGCAGTACTTC.

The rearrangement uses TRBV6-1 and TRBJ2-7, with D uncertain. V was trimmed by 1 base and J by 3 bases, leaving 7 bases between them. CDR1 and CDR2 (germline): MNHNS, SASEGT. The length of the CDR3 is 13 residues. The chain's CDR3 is CASSEGRFYEQYF. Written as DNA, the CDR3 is TGTGCCAGCAGTGAAGGCAGATTCTACGAGCAGTACTTC.

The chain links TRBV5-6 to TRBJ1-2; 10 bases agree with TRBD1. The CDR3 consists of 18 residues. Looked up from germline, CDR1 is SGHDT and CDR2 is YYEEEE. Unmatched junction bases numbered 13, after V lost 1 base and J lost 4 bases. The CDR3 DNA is TGTGCCAGCAGCTTGTTGGGGGACAGGGGAAGAGGATCCTATGGCTACACCTTC. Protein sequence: CASSLLGDRGRGSYGYTF. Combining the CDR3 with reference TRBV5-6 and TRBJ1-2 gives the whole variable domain DAGVTQSPTHLIKTRGQQVTLRCSPKSGHDTVSWYQQALGQGPQFIFQYYEEEERQRGNFPDRFSGHQFPNYSSELNVNALLLGDSALYLCASSLLGDRGRGSYGYTFGSGTRLTVV.